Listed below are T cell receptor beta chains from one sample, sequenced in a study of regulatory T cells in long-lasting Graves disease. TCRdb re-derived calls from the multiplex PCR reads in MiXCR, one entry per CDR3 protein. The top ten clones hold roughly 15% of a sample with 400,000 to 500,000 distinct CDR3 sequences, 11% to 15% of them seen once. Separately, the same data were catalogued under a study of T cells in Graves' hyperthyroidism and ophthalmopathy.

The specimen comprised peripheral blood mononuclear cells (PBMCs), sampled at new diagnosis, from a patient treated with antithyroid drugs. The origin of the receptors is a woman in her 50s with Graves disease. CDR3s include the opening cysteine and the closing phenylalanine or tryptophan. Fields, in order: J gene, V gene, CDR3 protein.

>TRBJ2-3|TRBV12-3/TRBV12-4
CASSFPTRTGSGTDTQYF
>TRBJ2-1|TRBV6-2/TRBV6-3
CASSPSSGTDNNEQFF
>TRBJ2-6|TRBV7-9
CASSSRKGDANSGANVLTF
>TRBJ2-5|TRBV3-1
CASSQNSGQGETQYF
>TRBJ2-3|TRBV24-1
CATSDAGGPLDTQYF
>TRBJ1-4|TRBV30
CAWRNRGVNEKLFF
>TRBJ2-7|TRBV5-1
CASSSAGHSYEQYF
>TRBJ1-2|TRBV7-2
CASSSVGGGYGYTF
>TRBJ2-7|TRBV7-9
CASSLQGWNEQYF
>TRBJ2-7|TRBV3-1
CASSRSQTESYEQYF
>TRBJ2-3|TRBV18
CASSPVQEDSTDTQYF
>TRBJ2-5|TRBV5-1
CASSVGQGGRETQYF
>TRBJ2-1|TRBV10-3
CAISERGTGAHNEQFF
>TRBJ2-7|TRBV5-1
CASRPYGGEQYF
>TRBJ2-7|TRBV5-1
CASSLGLASTYEQYF
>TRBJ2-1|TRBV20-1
CSATPSSGSSYNEQFF
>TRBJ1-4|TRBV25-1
CASSPFRVTTNEKLFF
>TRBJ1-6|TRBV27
CASSPDSHNSPLHF
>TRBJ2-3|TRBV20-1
CSVNDDNTDTQYF
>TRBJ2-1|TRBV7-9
CASSRDKNNEQFF
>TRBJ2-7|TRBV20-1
CSARDLAGAGYEQYF
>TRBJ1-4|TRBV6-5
CASSYGTATTNEKLFF
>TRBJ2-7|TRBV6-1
CASSGQGMDEQYF
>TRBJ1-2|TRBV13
CASSLGQPLTPLTF
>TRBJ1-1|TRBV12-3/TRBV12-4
CASRARLSMNTEAFF
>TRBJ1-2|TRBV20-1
CSATNTGQGYGYTF
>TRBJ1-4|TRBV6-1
CASSPRRLGEKLFF
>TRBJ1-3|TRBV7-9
CASRDRGSAGNTIYF